The following is a TCR beta chain sequence with its context. The antigen is undetermined. Trimming removed 6 bases from V and 1 base from J, with 12 bases in between. The CDR3 runs to 14 residues. The germline CDR1 and CDR2 sequences are MNHEY and SMNVEV (reference sequence). Sequencing used immunoSEQ multiplex PCR; TCRdb keeps in-frame clones, though not all of them. This table holds tens of thousands of clones, 80% to 85% found once. The entry originates in a study of OX40 agonist ivuxolimab in advanced cancers. Study at large: The drug used for patients, ivuxolimab, was an agonistic anti-OX40 (CD134) antibody. Past anti-PD-1, anti-PD-L1 or anti-CTLA-4 therapy was accepted, and 40% had received some.

The study, taken as a whole, reports: More expanded clones were seen, on average, in CD8+ T cells than in CD4+.

This clonotype originated in an adult with an advanced solid tumor such as melanoma, head and neck, liver or kidney cancer. The chain carries TRBV27 and TRBJ2-5, with D tentatively TRBD1 (6 bases). The specimen comprised CD4+ or CD8+ T cells sorted from blood, sampled in a trial of the OX40 agonist ivuxolimab. The CDR3, as DNA: TGTGCCAGCAGAAGGGGGAGTTCCCAAGAGACCCAGTACTTC. This codes for CASRRGSSQETQYF.